This entry is about one T cell receptor beta chain. Its specificity is unknown. The sample comes from a study of T cell repertoires in cytomegalovirus infection. Overall study context: Newly reported HLA-C-restricted and thoroughly characterized HLA-B-restricted CMV epitopes were employed. Public signatures in TCR beta pointed to CMV infection and matching HLA type. Study-wide results and limits: HLA-C-restricted CMV clonotypes gave the most frequent clonotype in two of eight donors. The study identified carriers of CMV plus the relevant HLA from cumulative public TCR beta family frequency.

In germline, CDR1 is MNHNY, CDR2 SVGAGI (reference sequence). The CDR3 spans 13 residues. The ends were cut back, 4 bases at V and 6 bases at J, with 13 bases in the middle. TCRdb used MiXCR to reprocess the reads, holding one entry per CDR3 protein. The sample carries around 300,000 distinct CDR3 sequences, just under 25% recorded once. Sample: cultured PBMCs, taken from culture after CMV antigen stimulation. This chain joins TRBV6-6 and TRBJ2-7; weak D call: TRBD2 (6 bases). This sequence was found in a human donor in good health (CMV status not recorded). Some clones in this sample may be carry-over from other donors' samples. In DNA form, the CDR3 reads TGTGCCAGCAGTTTGGGACGGGGGATCGAGCAGTACGTC. Protein product: CASSLGRGIEQYV.